This T cell receptor (beta chain) was observed in a study of Ad26.COV2.S vaccination and SARS-CoV-2 variants. As for treatment: some 19 received Ad26.COV2.S at low or high dose, single or two shots; 5 received placebo; per-sample allocation not given. Following the first vaccine or placebo injection, samples were taken on day 63. Sequencing was performed with immunoSEQ multiplex PCR; in TCRdb, only in-frame clones are kept and a portion is missing. This sample yields some 390,000 clones, of which approximately 89% are seen a single time; around 1.8% belongs to the top ten. This CDR3 spans 14 amino acids. The junction had 10 bases not matched to a gene; V was cut back by 9 bases and J by 6 bases. The germline gives CDR1 SNHLY, CDR2 FYNNEI.

V is TRBV2 and J is TRBJ2-1; 8 bases align to TRBD2. The sample in question was peripheral blood, obtained in a trial of Ad26.COV2.S vaccine versus placebo. This TCR was sampled from a person between 18 and 59 years old who received the Ad26.COV2.S COVID-19 vaccine or a placebo. DNA of the CDR3: TGTGCCAGGAGCCCTACGGGAGGGAGCAATGAGCAGTTCTTC. Its translation: CARSPTGGSNEQFF.